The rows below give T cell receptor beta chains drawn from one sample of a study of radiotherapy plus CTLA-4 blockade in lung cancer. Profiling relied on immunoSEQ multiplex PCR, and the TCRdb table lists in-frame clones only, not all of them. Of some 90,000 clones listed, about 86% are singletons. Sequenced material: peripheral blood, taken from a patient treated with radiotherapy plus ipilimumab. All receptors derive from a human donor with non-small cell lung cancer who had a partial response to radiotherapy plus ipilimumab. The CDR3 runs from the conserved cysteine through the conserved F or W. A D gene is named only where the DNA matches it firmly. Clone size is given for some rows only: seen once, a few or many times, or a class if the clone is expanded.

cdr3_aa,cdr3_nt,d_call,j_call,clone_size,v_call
CASSYDSSGNTIYF,TGTGCCAGCAGTTACGACAGCTCTGGAAACACCATATATTTT,NA,TRBJ1-3,NA,TRBV6-6
CASFSFSGRAAEQFF,TGTGCCAGCTTTTCCTTTAGCGGGAGGGCTGCTGAGCAGTTCTTC,TRBD2,TRBJ2-1,NA,TRBV6-1
CASSDGTAPVVMSAF,TGTGCCAGCAGTGATGGGACAGCCCCAGTCGTCATGTCTGCCTTT,TRBD1,TRBJ1-5,NA,TRBV2
CASSSEQEYRRRYTQYF,TGTGCCAGCAGTTCTGAGCAAGAGTATCGGAGGAGGTATACGCAGTATTTT,NA,TRBJ2-3,NA,TRBV28
CASSRDRADSEAFF,TGTGCCAGCAGTCGAGACAGGGCGGATAGTGAAGCTTTCTTT,TRBD1,TRBJ1-1,NA,TRBV2
CASSLNGANEQFF,TGTGCCAGCAGTTTAAATGGGGCCAATGAGCAGTTCTTC,NA,TRBJ2-1,NA,TRBV27
CASLEGVNTEAFF,TGTGCCAGCCTAGAAGGAGTGAACACTGAAGCTTTCTTT,NA,TRBJ1-1,NA,TRBV6-1
CASSYVTSDSEQFF,TGTGCCAGCAGTTACGTAACTTCGGACAGCGAGCAGTTCTTC,NA,TRBJ2-1,NA,TRBV6-6
CASSFPGAGDNEQFF,TGTGCCAGCAGTTTCCCTGGTGCGGGGGACAATGAGCAGTTCTTC,TRBD2,TRBJ2-1,NA,TRBV28
CASSRSGRGGTEAFF,TGTGCCAGCAGCCGTTCGGGCAGGGGCGGTACTGAAGCTTTCTTT,NA,TRBJ1-1,NA,TRBV11-2
CASRTGVTGELFF,TGTGCCAGTCGGACAGGAGTAACCGGGGAGCTGTTTTTT,TRBD1,TRBJ2-2,NA,TRBV13
CASRRDWSSGANVLTF,TGTGCCAGCAGACGGGACTGGAGCTCTGGGGCCAACGTCCTGACTTTC,NA,TRBJ2-6,NA,TRBV13
CASSQEGGQGAGNEQFF,TGTGCCAGCAGCCAAGAAGGGGGACAGGGGGCTGGCAATGAGCAGTTCTTC,TRBD1,TRBJ2-1,NA,TRBV4-2
CASIPAASGRVEQFF,TGTGCCAGTATCCCGGCGGCTAGCGGGAGGGTTGAGCAGTTCTTC,TRBD2,TRBJ2-1,NA,TRBV7-2
CASTKEEYNEQFF,TGTGCCAGTACCAAAGAAGAGTACAATGAGCAGTTCTTC,NA,TRBJ2-1,NA,TRBV19
CASSSSRGNQPQHF,TGTGCCAGCAGCTCGTCCAGGGGTAACCAGCCCCAGCATTTT,NA,TRBJ1-5,NA,TRBV7-2
CASSSKTGYNEQFF,TGCGCCAGCAGCTCGAAGACTGGTTACAATGAGCAGTTCTTC,NA,TRBJ2-1,NA,TRBV5-1
CATTEGADTEAFF,TGTGCCACCACCGAGGGGGCGGACACTGAAGCTTTCTTT,TRBD1,TRBJ1-1,NA,TRBV15
CASSKTGPTGEQYF,TGTGCCAGCAGTAAAACAGGACCGACCGGCGAGCAGTACTTC,NA,TRBJ2-7,NA,TRBV28
CASSYTQTLNTEAFF,TGCGCCAGCAGCTATACCCAAACTCTGAACACTGAAGCTTTCTTT,NA,TRBJ1-1,NA,TRBV5-1
CASSRIGEKLFF,TGCGCCAGCAGTCGGATCGGGGAAAAACTGTTTTTT,NA,TRBJ1-4,few,TRBV5-1
CASSLKTSGRGNEQFF,TGTGCCAGCAGCTTAAAGACTAGCGGGAGGGGGAATGAGCAGTTCTTC,TRBD2,TRBJ2-1,once,TRBV7-9
CASSGTGGYQPQHF,TGTGCCAGCAGTGGGACGGGGGGGTATCAGCCCCAGCATTTT,NA,TRBJ1-5,once,TRBV6-1
CASSHFQALNTEAFF,TGTGCCAGCAGTCACTTTCAGGCCCTGAACACTGAAGCTTTCTTT,NA,TRBJ1-1,NA,TRBV6-5
CASSLEGQGKMYGYTF,TGTGCCAGCAGTTTAGAGGGACAGGGGAAAATGTATGGCTACACCTTC,TRBD1,TRBJ1-2,NA,TRBV28
CASSWPTGGSGLNEQFF,TGTGCCAGCAGCTGGCCGACAGGGGGTAGCGGTTTAAATGAGCAGTTCTTC,TRBD1,TRBJ2-1,NA,TRBV5-4
CASSFGTGIVETQYF,TGTGCCAGCAGCTTCGGGACAGGGATCGTGGAGACCCAGTACTTC,TRBD1,TRBJ2-5,NA,TRBV7-9
CASSEVTRVGQPQHF,TGTGCCAGCAGTGAAGTCACCAGGGTTGGTCAGCCCCAGCATTTT,NA,TRBJ1-5,NA,TRBV6-1
CASSVEQGQLETQYF,TGTGCCAGCAGCGTAGAACAGGGGCAGCTGGAGACCCAGTACTTC,TRBD1,TRBJ2-5,NA,TRBV9
CASSPARLPNEKLFF,TGTGCCAGCAGCCCGGCGAGGTTGCCTAATGAAAAACTGTTTTTT,NA,TRBJ1-4,NA,TRBV5-6
CASSFGLAGDTDTQYF,TGTGCCAGTAGCTTCGGACTAGCGGGAGACACAGATACGCAGTATTTT,TRBD2,TRBJ2-3,NA,TRBV19
CASSLQGASSEKLFF,TGTGCCAGCAGTTTACAGGGGGCATCTTCTGAAAAACTGTTTTTT,TRBD1,TRBJ1-4,NA,TRBV28
CASKPPTGSAGYTF,TGTGCCAGCAAACCCCCTACGGGGTCGGCTGGCTACACCTTC,NA,TRBJ1-2,NA,TRBV25-1
CASSSKTGTRYSTDTQYF,TGTGCCAGCAGTTCCAAAACCGGGACAAGATATAGCACAGATACGCAGTATTTT,NA,TRBJ2-3,NA,TRBV28
CASSLSGGAAGELFF,TGTGCCAGCAGTTTATCGGGGGGGGCTGCCGGGGAGCTGTTTTTT,TRBD2,TRBJ2-2,few,TRBV28
CASSLDQSVYGYTF,TGTGCCAGCAGCTTAGACCAGTCTGTATATGGCTACACCTTC,NA,TRBJ1-2,NA,TRBV7-9
CASSPGQGGADTQYF,TGTGCCAGCTCACCAGGACAGGGTGGTGCAGATACGCAGTATTTT,TRBD1,TRBJ2-3,NA,TRBV18